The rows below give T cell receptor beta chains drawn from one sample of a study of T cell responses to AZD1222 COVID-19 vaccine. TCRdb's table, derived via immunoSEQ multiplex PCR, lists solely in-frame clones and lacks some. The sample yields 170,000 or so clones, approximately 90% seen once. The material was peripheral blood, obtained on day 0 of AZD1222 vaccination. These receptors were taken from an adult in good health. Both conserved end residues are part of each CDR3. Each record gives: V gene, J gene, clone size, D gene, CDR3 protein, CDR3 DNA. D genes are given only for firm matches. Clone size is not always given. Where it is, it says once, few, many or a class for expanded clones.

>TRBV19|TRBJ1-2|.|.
CASSWNSNYGYTF
TGTGCCAGTAGTTGGAATTCTAACTATGGCTACACCTTC
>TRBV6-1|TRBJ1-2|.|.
CASSEAPVYGYTF
TGTGCCAGCAGTGAAGCCCCAGTCTATGGCTACACCTTC
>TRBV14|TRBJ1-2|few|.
CASSQGLAGYTF
TGTGCCAGCAGCCAGGGTTTGGCGGGCTACACCTTC
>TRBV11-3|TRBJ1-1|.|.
CASSLTGNTEAFF
TGTGCCAGCAGTCTCACCGGGAACACTGAAGCTTTCTTT
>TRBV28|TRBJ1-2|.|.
CASTSLTNYGYTF
TGTGCCAGCACCAGTCTTACAAACTATGGCTACACCTTC
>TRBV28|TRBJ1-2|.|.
CASSFRIYGYTF
TGTGCCAGCAGTTTCAGGATTTATGGCTACACCTTC
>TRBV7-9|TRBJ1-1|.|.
CASSLDVLGQSATEAFF
TGTGCCAGCAGCTTAGATGTTTTGGGCCAGTCGGCGACTGAAGCTTTCTTT
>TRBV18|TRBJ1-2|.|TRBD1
CASSATPGQSSTNYGYTF
TGTGCCAGCTCAGCCACACCGGGACAGAGTTCGACCAACTATGGCTACACCTTC
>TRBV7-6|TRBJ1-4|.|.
CASSQGGGRGEKLFF
TGTGCCAGCAGCCAAGGAGGGGGACGAGGTGAAAAACTGTTTTTT
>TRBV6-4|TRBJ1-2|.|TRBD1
CASSQSGQGHVYTF
TGTGCCAGCAGCCAAAGCGGACAGGGACATGTCTACACCTTC
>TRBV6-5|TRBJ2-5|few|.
CASRKGGSQETQYF
TGTGCCAGCAGGAAGGGGGGATCCCAAGAGACCCAGTACTTC
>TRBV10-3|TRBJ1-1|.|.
CATLRGMNTEAFF
TGTGCCACCTTGAGGGGGATGAACACTGAAGCTTTCTTT
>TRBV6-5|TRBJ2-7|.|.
CASREAGAYEQYF
TGTGCCAGCAGGGAGGCTGGGGCCTACGAGCAGTACTTC
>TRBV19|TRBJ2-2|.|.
CASTRTNTGELFF
TGTGCCAGTACACGAACAAACACCGGGGAGCTGTTTTTT
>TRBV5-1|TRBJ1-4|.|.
CASSYGGPNEKLFF
TGCGCCAGCAGCTATGGAGGTCCAAATGAAAAACTGTTTTTT
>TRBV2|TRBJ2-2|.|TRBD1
CASIGDRGWTGELFF
TGTGCCAGCATCGGGGACAGGGGGTGGACCGGGGAGCTGTTTTTT
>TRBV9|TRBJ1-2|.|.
CASSVSKGLPWVGYTF
TGTGCCAGCAGCGTATCGAAAGGGTTGCCATGGGTAGGCTACACCTTC
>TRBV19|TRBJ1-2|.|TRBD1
CATRSRGQGDGYTF
TGTGCCACCCGGTCCAGGGGGCAAGGGGATGGCTACACCTTC
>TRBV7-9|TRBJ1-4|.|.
CASSSTENEKLFF
TGTGCCAGCAGTTCGACCGAGAATGAAAAACTGTTTTTT
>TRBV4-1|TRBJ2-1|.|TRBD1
CASSQGDRGFYNEQFF
TGCGCCAGCAGCCAAGGGGACAGGGGTTTCTACAATGAGCAGTTCTTC
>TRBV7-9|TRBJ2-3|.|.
CASSLSHRGGEDTQYF
TGTGCCAGCAGCTTGTCCCACAGGGGAGGCGAAGATACGCAGTATTTT
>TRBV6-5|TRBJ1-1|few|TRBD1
CASSLRGPRREAFF
TGTGCCAGCAGCCTCAGGGGGCCTCGGAGGGAAGCTTTCTTT
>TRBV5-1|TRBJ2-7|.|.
CASSTDYEQYF
TGCGCCAGCAGCACAGACTACGAGCAGTACTTC
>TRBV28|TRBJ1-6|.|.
CASTLGNLRSPLHF
TGTGCCAGCACTTTGGGTAATCTACGGTCACCCCTCCACTTT
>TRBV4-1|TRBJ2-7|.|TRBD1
CASSQLQGSPYEQYF
TGCGCCAGCAGCCAATTACAGGGGTCCCCCTACGAGCAGTACTTC
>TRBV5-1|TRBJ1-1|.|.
CASSAPNFEAFF
TGCGCCAGCAGCGCGCCAAACTTCGAAGCTTTCTTT
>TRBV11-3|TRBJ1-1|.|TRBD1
CASSMDRGNTEAFF
TGTGCCAGCAGCATGGACAGGGGGAACACTGAAGCTTTCTTT
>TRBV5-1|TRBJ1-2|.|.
CASSLGRNANYGYTF
TGCGCCAGCAGCTTGGGTCGTAACGCTAACTATGGCTACACCTTC
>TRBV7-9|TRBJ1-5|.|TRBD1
CASSSSGGNQPQHF
TGTGCCAGCAGCTCGTCAGGGGGGAATCAGCCCCAGCATTTT
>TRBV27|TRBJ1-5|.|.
CASSFTGSPQPQHF
TGTGCCAGCAGTTTTACAGGGTCCCCTCAGCCCCAGCATTTT
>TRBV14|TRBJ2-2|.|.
CASSQEVIFSNTGELFF
TGTGCCAGCAGCCAAGAAGTGATATTCTCGAACACCGGGGAGCTGTTTTTT
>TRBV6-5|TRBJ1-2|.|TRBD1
CASGDSYYGYTF
TGTGCCAGCGGGGACAGCTACTATGGCTACACCTTC
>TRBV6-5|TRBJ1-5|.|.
CASSYDGNQPQHF
TGTGCCAGCAGTTACGATGGCAATCAGCCCCAGCATTTT
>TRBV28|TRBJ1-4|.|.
CASTPMAGEKLFF
TGTGCCAGCACCCCAATGGCTGGTGAAAAACTGTTTTTT
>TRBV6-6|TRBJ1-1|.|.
CASSQLRPGTGDTEAFF
TGTGCCAGCAGTCAACTACGCCCAGGGACGGGAGACACTGAAGCTTTCTTT